These 22 T cell receptor beta chains came from one sample sequenced in a study of shared clonotypes between healthy human individuals. Only in-frame clones appear in the TCRdb table, and some are missing; sequencing was by immunoSEQ multiplex PCR. The profile shows around 1,100,000 clones, approximately 80% of them singletons. The specimen was memory CD4+ T cells from PBMCs. Subset denoted: CD45RA-negative fraction. All receptors derive from a man between 18 and 35 years old in good health. Some clones in this sample may be carry-over from other donors' samples.

This chain joins TRBV7-8 and TRBJ2-2; 7 positions match TRBD1. CDR3 length equals 16 residues. With 5 bases clipped from V and 1 base from J, the junction kept 7 bases outside the gene matches. Germline V gives CDR1 SGHVS, CDR2 FQNEAQ. The CDR3 loop reads CASSPRQGRNTGELFF. The CDR3 DNA is TGTGCCAGCAGCCCCCGACAGGGCCGGAACACCGGGGAGCTGTTTTTT.

Concerning this clone itself: Just one base apart from a much larger clone, this may be a read error. Other nucleotide sequences from this sample produce the same CDR3. The chain employs TRBV5-1 and TRBJ1-5; no reliable D call. The CDR3 extends over 19 amino acids. CDR1 and CDR2 from the germline V gene are SGHRS and YFSETQ. CDR3 loop: CASSPPQARPEHSNQPQHF. The CDR3 DNA is TGCGCCAGCAGCCCTCCCCAGGCCCGACCCGAACATAGCAATCAGCCACAGCATTTT.

Note on this clone: Other nucleotide sequences from this sample produce the same CDR3. The chain has TRBV11-2 and TRBJ2-2; D may be TRBD2 (6 bases). V shed 5 bases and J shed 5 bases, with 6 bases lying between them. CDR3 size: 12 residues. CDR1 and CDR2 from the germline V gene are SGHAT and FQNNGV. The CDR3 loop reads CASSLATGELFF. CDR3 in DNA: TGTGCCAGCAGCCTAGCGACCGGGGAGCTGTTTTTT. The whole variable domain, filled in from reference TRBV11-2 and TRBJ2-2, reads EAGVAQSPRYKIIEKRQSVAFWCNPISGHATLYWYQQILGQGPKLLIQFQNNGVVDDSQLPKDRFSAERLKGVDSTLKIQPAKLEDSAVYLCASSLATGELFFGEGSRLTVL.

The chain couples TRBV6-5 to TRBJ2-7; TRBD1 agrees at 9 bases. The CDR3 runs to 15 residues. V shed 2 bases, J shed 4 bases, and the junction held 6 bases outside the gene matches. Looked up from germline, CDR1 is MNHEY and CDR2 is SVGAGI. CDR3 amino acids: CASSYAGQGVYEQYF. The CDR3 region has the DNA TGTGCCAGCAGTTACGCGGGACAGGGTGTATACGAGCAGTACTTC.

The genes are TRBV6-1 and TRBJ2-7, with 13 bases matching TRBD2. The germline gives CDR1 MNHNS, CDR2 SASEGT. J gave up 4 bases and V 0 bases, and 9 bases lay outside the gene matches. The CDR3 runs 18 residues. The CDR3 protein is CASSEASWGTSGIYEQYF. CDR3 nucleotide sequence: TGTGCCAGCAGTGAAGCTTCATGGGGGACTAGCGGGATATACGAGCAGTACTTC.

This chain connects TRBV15 to TRBJ1-5; 9 bases are shared with TRBD1. Germline lookup yields CDR1 LNHNV and CDR2 YYDKDF (reference sequence). The V segment lost 0 bases and the J segment 2 bases; nucleotides outside the gene matches: 8. The CDR3 contains 18 residues. The CDR3 protein is CATSRDGTGMLRNQPQHF. The CDR3, as DNA: TGTGCCACCAGCAGAGATGGGACAGGGATGCTTCGCAATCAGCCCCAGCATTTT.

V usage is TRBV9 and J usage is TRBJ1-2; D possibly corresponds to TRBD1 (5 bases). Germline V gives CDR1 SGDLS, CDR2 YYNGEE. Trimming left V 3 bases short and J 8 bases short, with 14 bases between. This CDR3 is built from 13 residues. In nucleotides, the CDR3 is TGTGCCAGCAGCGGTGGGACCGGCACGGGCTACACCTTC. Its translation: CASSGGTGTGYTF. The full variable domain, with the rest looked up from reference TRBV9 and TRBJ1-2, is DSGVTQTPKHLITATGQRVTLRCSPRSGDLSVYWYQQSLDQGLQFLIQYYNGEERAKGNILERFSAQQFPDLHSELNLSSLELGDSALYFCASSGGTGTGYTFGSGTRLTVV.

CDR3 bases: TGCAGCCGACAGCTAGCGGGGTCATACAATGAGCAGTTCTTC. The encoded protein is CSRQLAGSYNEQFF. The chain uses TRBV29-1 and TRBJ2-1; 9 bases line up with TRBD2. The CDR3 is made up of 14 amino acids. Germline V CDR1 and CDR2: SQVTM, ANQGSEA. The V gene end was trimmed by 8 bases and the J gene end by 4 bases; junction bases not matched to a gene: 9.

Concerning this clone itself: A far larger clone is one base from this, pointing to a likely read error. Other DNA sequences in this specimen translate into the identical CDR3. The rearrangement joins TRBV2 to TRBJ1-3; D gene uncertain. CDR3 size: 12 residues. The germline V gene encodes CDR1 SNHLY and CDR2 FYNNEI. Trimming took 3 bases from V and 4 from J, leaving 4 bases between them. In DNA form, the CDR3 reads TGTGCCAGCAGTGACAGGGGAAACACCATATATTTT. Its translation: CASSDRGNTIYF.

The chain links TRBV5-1 to TRBJ1-1; D is undetermined. CDR1 and CDR2 from the germline V gene are SGHRS and YFSETQ. The CDR3 is 12 residues long. Trimming took off 4 bases at V and 11 bases at J, with 15 bases between the two ends. The DNA of the CDR3 is TGCGCCAGCAGCGAGGGCCGAGGGAGGGCTTTCTTT. Protein product: CASSEGRGRAFF.

The V and J genes are TRBV28 and TRBJ2-1; possibly TRBD2 for D (5 bases). CDR3 length: 14 residues. Germline V gene data show CDR1 as MDHEN and CDR2 as SYDVKM. Trimming removed 7 bases from V and 0 bases from J, with 10 bases in between. The CDR3 nucleotides read TGTGCCAGCATGCACGGGGTCTCCTACAATGAGCAGTTCTTC. Translating it yields CASMHGVSYNEQFF.

As for this clone: Other DNA sequences in this sample translate to the same CDR3. The rearrangement uses TRBV19 and TRBJ2-7, with unresolved D. This CDR3 is 13 amino acids long. The germline V gene encodes CDR1 LNHDA and CDR2 SQIVND (reference sequence). The V gene lost 5 bases and the J gene lost 1 base, with 9 bases spanning the gap. The CDR3 bases are TGTGCCAGTAGTTCCACTTTATCCTACGAGCAGTACTTC. Translation: CASSSTLSYEQYF.

CDR3 sequence (DNA): TGTGCCACCCAGGGGGACGGGGCAGATACGCAGTATTTT. This sequence encodes CATQGDGADTQYF. The rearrangement joins TRBV15 to TRBJ2-3, with 7 bases that match TRBD1. CDR3 length: 13 amino acids. CDR1 and CDR2 (germline): LNHNV, YYDKDF (reference sequence). The trim removed 8 bases at V and 4 bases at J, leaving 6 bases unmatched.

The chain carries TRBV7-9 and TRBJ1-2; D may be TRBD1 (6 bases). Germline CDR1 reads SEHNR; CDR2 reads FQNEAQ (reference sequence). The CDR3 sequence is 13 residues long. Trimming stripped 6 bases from V and 3 bases from J, with 11 bases between. CDR3 in amino acids: CASSPGEDYGYTF. The CDR3 nucleotides are TGTGCCAGCAGTCCAGGGGAGGACTATGGCTACACCTTC.

This chain connects TRBV5-1 to TRBJ2-7, with 11 bases identical to TRBD2. Germline V gene data show CDR1 as SGHRS and CDR2 as YFSETQ. This CDR3 has 15 amino acids. The V gene end was trimmed by 1 base and the J gene end by 7 bases; junction bases not matched to a gene: 7. The CDR3 DNA is TGCGCCAGCAGCTTGACGACTAGCGGGGTCGTAGAGCAGTACTTC. Amino acid sequence: CASSLTTSGVVEQYF.

This chain links TRBV6-1 with TRBJ1-4, with no clear D. The CDR3 is 13 residues long. Trimming pared 5 bases from V and 8 bases from J, leaving 12 bases between. The germline V gene encodes CDR1 MNHNS and CDR2 SASEGT. In DNA, the CDR3 is TGTGCCAGCAGTACACAGCAATTAGAAAAACTGTTTTTT. Encoded protein: CASSTQQLEKLFF.

The chain carries TRBV9 and TRBJ2-7; TRBD2 is a possible D gene (6 bases). The germline V gene has CDR1 SGDLS and CDR2 YYNGEE. The CDR3 consists of 14 residues. V shed 3 bases and J shed 7 bases, with 17 bases lying between them. The CDR3: CASSARENPGEQYF. CDR3 sequence (DNA): TGTGCCAGCAGCGCGCGGGAAAACCCCGGGGAGCAGTACTTC.

The V call is TRBV7-2, the J call TRBJ1-4, with 9 bases that match TRBD1. Germline CDR1 SGHTA, CDR2 FQGNSA. The J segment lost 7 bases and the V segment lost 4 bases, leaving 4 bases of the junction unmatched. This CDR3 has 14 residues. CDR3 amino acids: CASSSQGAGEKLFF. The CDR3 DNA reads as TGTGCCAGCAGCTCACAGGGGGCGGGTGAAAAACTGTTTTTT. The full variable domain, rest sourced from reference TRBV7-2 and TRBJ1-4, is GAGVSQSPSNKVTEKGKDVELRCDPISGHTALYWYRQSLGQGLEFLIYFQGNSAPDKSGLPSDRFSAERTGGSVSTLTIQRTQQEDSAVYLCASSSQGAGEKLFFGSGTQLSVL.

The chain links TRBV5-6 to TRBJ2-7; 13 bases agree with TRBD2. The CDR3 extends over 17 amino acids. The trim removed 0 bases at V and 3 bases at J, leaving 6 bases unmatched. The germline gives CDR1 SGHDT, CDR2 YYEEEE. The CDR3 here is CASSLGLAGGYDYEQYF. The CDR3 DNA follows: TGTGCCAGCAGCTTGGGACTAGCGGGAGGTTACGACTACGAGCAGTACTTC.

This chain uses TRBV15 with TRBJ2-1; TRBD1 aligns across 7 bases. J lost 2 bases, V lost 3 bases, and 4 bases had no gene match. The CDR3 contains 15 residues. From germline, CDR1 is LNHNV and CDR2 YYDKDF (reference sequence). Here the CDR3 reads CATSRTGRTYNEQFF. The CDR3 DNA reads TGTGCCACCAGCAGGACAGGGAGAACCTACAATGAGCAGTTCTTC.

The chain is built from TRBV11-2 and TRBJ2-5, with unresolved D. The J call may be faulty, since TRBJ2-7 better matches the DNA end. The CDR3 totals 13 residues. Germline assignment: CDR1 SGHAT and CDR2 FQNNGV. In nucleotides, the CDR3 is TGTGCCAGCAGCTTAGGTGATGGCTACGAGCAGTACTTC. Translation gives CASSLGDGYEQYF.

The rearrangement uses TRBV5-4 and TRBJ1-1, with D possibly matching TRBD1 (5 bases). CDR3 length: 14 amino acids. The V gene's germline CDR1 is SGHNT and CDR2 YYREEE (reference sequence). The germline V and J ends were trimmed by 6 bases and 1 base, with 13 bases remaining between them. The DNA of the CDR3 is TGTGCCAGCACCTCGTGGGGGTCGAACACTGAAGCTTTCTTT. Its translation: CASTSWGSNTEAFF.